Below are 7 T cell receptor beta chains sequenced from a single sample in a study of CD8 T cells in Susac syndrome (dated by TCRdb to about 2019). Receptor libraries were prepared by the immunoSEQ multiplex PCR assay. RNA was extracted using the RNeasy kit, and roughly 0.5 to 1 ug of the RNA was reverse transcribed with random hexamers. The public reads were run again by TCRdb, first through fastp at Q25 and then through MiXCR, and only productive beta chains were kept. Identical CDR3 proteins give one entry, which carries the most common genes and DNA. This sample holds about 160,000 distinct CDR3 sequences; about 91% were observed only once. The ten largest clonotypes hold 0.08% of the sample. Sample: CD4+ T cells from PBMCs. The receptors were sampled from a human donor in good health.

The chain uses TRBV10-3 and TRBJ1-6; 9 bases line up with TRBD1. The CDR3 totals 18 residues. V trimming: 4 bases; J trimming: 0 bases; junction bases outside the gene matches: 7. CDR1 ENHRY and CDR2 SYGVKD come from the germline V gene. CDR3 nucleotide sequence: TGTGCCATCAGTGGGGACAGGGTATCCAGCTCCTATAATTCACCCCTCCACTTT. Translating it yields CAISGDRVSSSYNSPLHF.

This chain links TRBV19 with TRBJ1-3; D uncertain. This CDR3 is built from 15 residues. The germline CDR1 and CDR2 sequences are LNHDA and SQIVND (reference sequence). V shed 7 bases and J shed 9 bases, with 22 bases lying between them. The CDR3 region is CASIRRRPKIGTIYF. The CDR3, as DNA: TGTGCCAGTATTCGGCGGAGACCCAAAATCGGCACCATATATTTT.

This clonotype was observed a single time. This chain joins TRBV24-1 and TRBJ2-5; 8 bases agree with TRBD1. Germline-derived CDR1 and CDR2 are KGHDR and SFDVKD. With 1 base clipped from V and 3 bases from J, the junction kept 3 bases outside the gene matches. CDR3 length equals 15 residues. This CDR3 reads CATSDFGQGKETQYF. CDR3 DNA sequence: TGTGCCACCAGTGATTTCGGACAGGGAAAAGAGACCCAGTACTTC.

V is TRBV9 and J is TRBJ2-2; D might be TRBD1 (5 bases). V lost 2 bases to trimming and J lost 7 bases, with 12 bases between them. CDR1 is SGDLS and CDR2 is YYNGEE in the germline V gene. This CDR3 region has 14 residues. The CDR3 coding sequence is TGTGCCAGCAGCGTCACACAGGCCATCGGGGAGCTGTTTTTT. Translating gives CASSVTQAIGELFF.

The chain recombines TRBV7-2 with TRBJ1-3; D unclear. With 0 bases removed from V and 0 bases from J, the gap between germline ends came to 6 bases. The CDR3 runs to 15 residues. Germline assignment: CDR1 SGHTA and CDR2 FQGNSA. Here the CDR3 DNA reads TGTGCCAGCAGCTTAGCGAACGGCTCTGGAAACACCATATATTTT. It is translated as CASSLANGSGNTIYF.

This chain joins TRBV24-1 and TRBJ1-4; unclear D gene. V gave up 9 bases and J gave up 6 bases, with 13 bases separating them. CDR1 is KGHDR, CDR2 SFDVKD, per germline. The CDR3 runs 13 residues. CDR3 sequence: CATSEPRDEKLFF. The CDR3 DNA reads TGTGCCACCTCGGAGCCGCGGGATGAAAAACTGTTTTTT.

A note on this clonotype: The junction does not match germline at one end; this may be a read error. The chain uses TRBV7-9 and TRBJ1-1; D not certain. The CDR3 contains 12 residues. From germline, CDR1 is SEHNR and CDR2 FQNEAQ (reference sequence). CDR3 protein: CASSLASAFPLF. The CDR3 nucleotides are TGTGCCAGCAGCTTAGCCTCCGCATTCCCCCTATTT.